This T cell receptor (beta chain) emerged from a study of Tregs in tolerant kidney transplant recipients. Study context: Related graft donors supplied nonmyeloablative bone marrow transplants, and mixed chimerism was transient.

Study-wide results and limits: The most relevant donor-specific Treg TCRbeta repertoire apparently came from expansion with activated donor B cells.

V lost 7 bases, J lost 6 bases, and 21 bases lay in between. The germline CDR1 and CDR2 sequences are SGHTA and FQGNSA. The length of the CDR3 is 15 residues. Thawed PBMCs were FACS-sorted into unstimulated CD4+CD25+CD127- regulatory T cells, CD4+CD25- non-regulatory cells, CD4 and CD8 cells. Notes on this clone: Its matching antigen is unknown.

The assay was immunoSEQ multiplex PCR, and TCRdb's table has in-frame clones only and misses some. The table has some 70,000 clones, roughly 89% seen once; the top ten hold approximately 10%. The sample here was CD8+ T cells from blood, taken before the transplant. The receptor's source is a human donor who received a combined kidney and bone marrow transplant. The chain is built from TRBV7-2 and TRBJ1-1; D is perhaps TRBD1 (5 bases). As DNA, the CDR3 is TGTGCCAGCACTCCTCGGGCAAGGGGCTCTTCTGAAGCTTTCTTT. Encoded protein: CASTPRARGSSEAFF.